The 24 T cell receptor beta chains reported below all come from one sample, sequenced in a study of blood T cell repertoires in COVID-19. Assay: immunoSEQ multiplex PCR; the TCRdb copy retains only in-frame clones and omits some. This sample has hundreds of thousands of clones, with 70% to 85% found just once. What was sequenced was peripheral blood. Receptors originate from a woman of 80 years or more with acute or convalescent COVID-19.

V is TRBV5-6 and J is TRBJ1-3; a possible D gene is TRBD1 (6 bases). The germline V and J ends were trimmed by 4 bases and 0 bases, with 8 bases remaining between them. Germline V gene lookup returns CDR1 SGHDT and CDR2 YYEEEE. This CDR3 has 14 residues. This CDR3 reads CASSRTVSGNTIYF. The CDR3 DNA follows: TGTGCCAGCAGCCGGACAGTCTCTGGAAACACCATATATTTT.

The rearrangement joins TRBV25-1 to TRBJ1-2; possible D gene TRBD1, 5 bases. Trimming took off 2 bases at V and 1 base at J, with 8 bases between the two ends. Germline loops: CDR1 MGHDK, CDR2 SYGVNS. The CDR3 loop spans 14 amino acids. The CDR3 coding sequence is TGTGCCAGCAGTGAAAGGGGCAGTAACTATGGCTACACCTTC. Translated, it gives CASSERGSNYGYTF.

The chain joins TRBV12-2 to TRBJ2-3; no DNA check was done on the table's D call, TRBD2. TRBV12-2 corresponds to a pseudogene. This CDR3 has 19 residues. CDR3 loop: CASRLGTGTSRTSTDTQYF. CDR3 bases: TGTGCAAGTCGCCTAGGGACCGGGACTAGCCGAACTAGCACAGATACGCAGTATTTT.

The chain uses TRBV11-2 and TRBJ2-1; TRBD1 aligns across 7 bases. The J segment lost 4 bases and the V segment lost 5 bases, leaving 2 bases of the junction unmatched. The CDR3 has 13 amino acids. Germline V gene data show CDR1 as SGHAT and CDR2 as FQNNGV. CDR3 protein: CASSLGQYNEQFF. CDR3 nucleotides: TGTGCCAGCAGCCTGGGACAGTACAATGAGCAGTTCTTC. The whole variable domain, filled in from reference TRBV11-2 and TRBJ2-1, reads EAGVAQSPRYKIIEKRQSVAFWCNPISGHATLYWYQQILGQGPKLLIQFQNNGVVDDSQLPKDRFSAERLKGVDSTLKIQPAKLEDSAVYLCASSLGQYNEQFFGPGTRLTVL.

The chain employs TRBV4-1 and TRBJ2-2; TRBD2 agrees at 7 bases. Germline CDR1 is MGHRA and CDR2 is YSYEKL. V was clipped by 5 bases and J by 6 bases; unmatched bases: 9. The CDR3 loop spans 15 amino acids. The CDR3 DNA follows: TGCGCCAGCAGCAAGCGGGGTAGTCGAGCCGGGGAGCTGTTTTTT. Its translation: CASSKRGSRAGELFF.

The V call is TRBV5-1, the J call TRBJ2-7; possibly TRBD2 for D (6 bases). The CDR3 extends over 14 amino acids. The germline V gene encodes CDR1 SGHRS and CDR2 YFSETQ. Between the trimmed V and J ends, which lost 0 bases and 6 bases, there was a span of 13 bases. The CDR3: CASSLVGGNGEQYF. The CDR3, as DNA: TGCGCCAGCAGCTTGGTAGGCGGGAACGGCGAGCAGTACTTC. The full variable domain, completed using reference TRBV5-1 and TRBJ2-7, is KAGVTQTPRYLIKTRGQQVTLSCSPISGHRSVSWYQQTPGQGLQFLFEYFSETQRNKGNFPGRFSGRQFSNSRSEMNVSTLELGDSALYLCASSLVGGNGEQYFGPGTRLTVT.

This rearrangement joins TRBV5-1 to TRBJ2-1; 7 bases are shared with TRBD2. The CDR3 contains 17 residues. V lost 1 base and J lost 4; bases outside the gene matches: 11. The V gene's germline CDR1 is SGHRS and CDR2 YFSETQ. DNA of the CDR3: TGCGCCAGCAGCTTGCGGTTCGGCGGGAGATCGTACAATGAGCAGTTCTTC. Residues: CASSLRFGGRSYNEQFF.

This chain uses TRBV5-1 with TRBJ2-1; 10 bases line up with TRBD2. Germline values: CDR1 SGHRS, CDR2 YFSETQ. The CDR3 has 16 amino acids. V trimming: 4 bases; J trimming: 2 bases; junction bases outside the gene matches: 6. CDR3 DNA: TGCGCCAGCAGCACCAATAGCGGGGGGACCTACAATGAGCAGTTCTTC. Protein: CASSTNSGGTYNEQFF.

J is TRBJ2-5 and V is TRBV27; a possible D gene is TRBD1 (6 bases). V was cut by 4 bases and J by 4 bases, with 19 bases left in between. This CDR3 has 16 residues. CDR1 and CDR2 (germline): MNHEY, SMNVEV (reference sequence). The CDR3 sequence is CASSSNRDTRPETQYF. The CDR3 DNA sequence: TGTGCCAGCAGTTCAAACAGGGATACGCGGCCAGAGACCCAGTACTTC.

This clone was counted between two and nine times. The chain recombines TRBV27 with TRBJ1-5; TRBD1 aligns across 7 bases. CDR3 length: 16 amino acids. Germline assignment: CDR1 MNHEY and CDR2 SMNVEV (reference sequence). Trimming cost V 6 bases and J 3 bases; bases outside gene matches: 11. CDR3 DNA: TGTGCCAGCAGGCCAGGGGGGAATCTTATCAATCAGCCCCAGCATTTT. Protein sequence: CASRPGGNLINQPQHF.

The J gene is TRBJ2-7, the V gene TRBV12-3 or TRBV12-4; D might be TRBD1 (6 bases). Trimming removed 6 bases at V and 6 bases at J, with 15 bases between. CDR3 length: 13 amino acids. The DNA of the CDR3 is TGTGCCAGCAGGACCACAGGGAACCGCGAGCAGTACTTC. It encodes CASRTTGNREQYF.

The chain carries TRBV4-1 and TRBJ2-7, with 9 nucleotides matching TRBD2. The CDR3 has 16 amino acids. The germline V gene has CDR1 MGHRA and CDR2 YSYEKL. V lost 0 bases, J lost 0 bases, and 3 bases stayed unmatched. The CDR3, as DNA: TGCGCCAGCAGCCAAGACCGCGGGGGGGGCTCCTACGAGCAGTACTTC. It translates to CASSQDRGGGSYEQYF.

The rearrangement links TRBV5-1 to TRBJ1-5, with D maybe TRBD1 (5 bases). Germline V gene sequence: CDR1 SGHRS, CDR2 YFSETQ. The CDR3 is made up of 15 amino acids. V was trimmed by 0 bases and J by 1 base, leaving 8 bases between them. The CDR3 reads CASSLVSGSNQPQHF. The CDR3 DNA is TGCGCCAGCAGCTTGGTTTCAGGGAGCAATCAGCCCCAGCATTTT. Using reference TRBV5-1 and TRBJ1-5 for the parts outside the CDR3, the full variable domain is KAGVTQTPRYLIKTRGQQVTLSCSPISGHRSVSWYQQTPGQGLQFLFEYFSETQRNKGNFPGRFSGRQFSNSRSEMNVSTLELGDSALYLCASSLVSGSNQPQHFGDGTRLSIL.

The chain combines TRBV6-6 with TRBJ1-3; D gene ambiguous. V was pared by 5 bases and J by 4 bases, with 6 bases between. Germline V gives CDR1 MNHNY, CDR2 SVGAGI (reference sequence). The CDR3 length is 12 residues. For the CDR3, the DNA is TGTGCCAGCAGTACGAGCGGAAACACCATATATTTT. Encoded protein: CASSTSGNTIYF.

The gene calls are TRBV28 and TRBJ2-3; tentatively, D is TRBD2 (6 bases). CDR3 length equals 14 residues. V shed 5 bases and J shed 8 bases, with 17 bases lying between them. Per germline, CDR1 MDHEN and CDR2 SYDVKM. CDR3 nucleotide sequence: TGTGCCAGCAGTGGACTCCAGCGGAGGGGTACGCAGTATTTT. It is translated as CASSGLQRRGTQYF.

The chain couples TRBV28 to TRBJ2-7; the D is unclear. V was cut by 5 bases and J by 5 bases, with 7 bases left in between. Germline V gives CDR1 MDHEN, CDR2 SYDVKM. The CDR3 sequence is 11 residues long. The CDR3 DNA reads as TGTGCCAGCAGTCTAGAGGACGAGCAGTACTTC. Its protein product is CASSLEDEQYF.

The genes are TRBV6-5 and TRBJ2-7, with D maybe TRBD1 (7 bases). The V end was cut by 0 bases, the J end by 6 bases, with 15 bases between. In germline, CDR1 is MNHEY, CDR2 SVGAGI. This CDR3 is built from 15 residues. The CDR3 reads CASSYSNRGLSEQYF. The CDR3 DNA is TGTGCCAGCAGTTACTCGAACAGGGGACTCAGCGAGCAGTACTTC.

J is TRBJ1-2 and V is TRBV3-1 (or the pseudogene TRBV3-2), with TRBD1 matching over 9 bases. The CDR3 loop spans 14 amino acids. Losses at the gene ends were 2 bases for V and 10 bases for J; bases not matched to a gene: 8. Per the germline V gene, CDR1 is LGHDT and CDR2 is YNNKEL (reference sequence). As DNA, the CDR3 is TGTGCCAGCAGCCAACCCGGACAGGGGCTGGACTACACCTTC. The encoded protein is CASSQPGQGLDYTF.

This clone was detected ten times or more. Other DNA sequences of this sample code for an identical CDR3. The chain carries TRBV7-2 and TRBJ1-2, with D possibly being TRBD1 (5 bases). Germline V gene lookup returns CDR1 SGHTA and CDR2 FQGNSA. The CDR3 spans 13 residues. Trimming stripped 1 base from V and 8 bases from J, with 11 bases between. CDR3 DNA sequence: TGTGCCAGCAGCTTAGGTCAGGGCTTCGGCTACACCTTC. It codes for CASSLGQGFGYTF.

This chain uses TRBV5-8 with TRBJ1-5, with 8 bases lining up with TRBD1. J gave up 2 bases and V 7 bases, and 11 bases lay outside the gene matches. The germline gives CDR1 SGHTS, CDR2 YDEGEE. The CDR3 extends over 16 amino acids. CDR3 DNA sequence: TGTGCCAGCGGCATCGTAGGACAGGGAGGCAATCAGCCCCAGCATTTT. It specifies CASGIVGQGGNQPQHF.

The V call is TRBV4-2, the J call TRBJ2-6, with D perhaps TRBD2 (5 bases). CDR3 length: 16 residues. CDR1 is LGHNA, CDR2 YNFKEQ, per germline. V was trimmed by 0 bases and J by 0 bases, leaving 6 bases between them. The DNA of the CDR3 is TGTGCCAGCAGCCAAGATCGGGGCTCTGGGGCCAACGTCCTGACTTTC. It specifies CASSQDRGSGANVLTF.

V usage is TRBV18 and J usage is TRBJ1-1, with D possibly being TRBD1 (6 bases). The CDR3 runs to 15 residues. Germline values: CDR1 KGHSH, CDR2 LQKENI. Trimming took off 6 bases at V and 1 base at J, with 15 bases between the two ends. The CDR3 region has the DNA TGTGCCAGCTCGCGTTCAGGGGACCCGAACACTGAAGCTTTCTTT. Translation gives CASSRSGDPNTEAFF.

The CDR3 loop is CASSQVENTEAFF. CDR3 coding DNA: TGTGCCAGCAGTCAGGTTGAGAACACTGAAGCTTTCTTT. The chain employs TRBV2 and TRBJ1-1; D ambiguous. The germline V gene has CDR1 SNHLY and CDR2 FYNNEI. The CDR3 extends over 13 amino acids. The V and J ends lost 5 bases and 1 base respectively, with 8 bases between them.

The chain combines TRBV18 with TRBJ2-3, with 7 positions matching TRBD1. Per the germline V gene, CDR1 is KGHSH and CDR2 is LQKENI. Trimming took 4 bases from V and 9 from J; bases not matched to a gene: 7. The CDR3 has 13 amino acids. CDR3 in amino acids: CASSQGAQGTQYF. In DNA, the CDR3 is TGTGCCAGCTCACAGGGGGCTCAGGGAACGCAGTATTTT.